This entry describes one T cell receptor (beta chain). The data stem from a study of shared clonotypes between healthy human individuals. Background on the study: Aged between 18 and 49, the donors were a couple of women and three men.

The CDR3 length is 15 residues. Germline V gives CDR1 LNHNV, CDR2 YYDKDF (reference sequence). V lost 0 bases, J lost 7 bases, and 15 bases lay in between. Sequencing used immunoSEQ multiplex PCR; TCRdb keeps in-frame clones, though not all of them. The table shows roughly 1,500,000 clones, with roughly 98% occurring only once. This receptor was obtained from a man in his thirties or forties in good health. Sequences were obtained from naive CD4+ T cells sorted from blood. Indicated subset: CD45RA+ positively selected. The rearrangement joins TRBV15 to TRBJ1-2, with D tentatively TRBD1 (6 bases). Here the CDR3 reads CATSRDGGRGGGYTF. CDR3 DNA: TGTGCCACCAGCAGAGATGGAGGCAGGGGTGGTGGCTACACCTTC.